This TCR beta chain was retrieved from a study of blood T cell repertoires in COVID-19. Across the study: Acute and convalescent COVID-19 specimens originated in the United States, Italy and Spain.

Assay: immunoSEQ multiplex PCR; the TCRdb copy retains only in-frame clones and omits some. This sample has more than 45,000 clones, with over 90% found just once. The J segment lost 2 bases and the V segment lost 4 bases, leaving 15 bases of the junction unmatched. This CDR3 has 18 amino acids. The chain recombines TRBV5-3 with TRBJ1-2; 9 bases are shared with TRBD1. TRBV5-3 is an ORF; its function is uncertain. Specimen: peripheral blood. The source is a woman older than 75 with acute or convalescent COVID-19. This CDR3 is CARSKCLGTGPLNYGYTF. The CDR3 DNA reads TGTGCCAGAAGCAAATGCCTCGGGACAGGGCCTTTAAACTATGGCTACACCTTC.